This is a list of T cell receptor beta chains from one sample in a study of blood T cell repertoires in COVID-19. Only in-frame clones appear in the TCRdb table, and some are missing; sequencing was by immunoSEQ multiplex PCR. The sample includes around 700,000 clones, just under 90% of them seen just once. Sequenced material: peripheral blood. These receptor sequences come from a woman under 30 with acute or convalescent COVID-19. Each CDR3 is given with its conserved first and last residue. D genes are given only for firm matches. The size field is filled for only some rows; it gives once, few, many or a size class.

j_call: TRBJ2-2
clone_size: once
v_call: TRBV3-1/TRBV3-2
d_call: -
cdr3_nt: TGTGCCAGCCATGCGGGGTCTTGGGTCGGGGAGCTGTTTTTT
cdr3_aa: CASHAGSWVGELFF

j_call: TRBJ2-3
clone_size: -
v_call: TRBV19
d_call: -
cdr3_nt: TGTGCCAGTAGCCTCGGACAGCATTCTAGCACAGATACGCAGTATTTT
cdr3_aa: CASSLGQHSSTDTQYF

j_call: TRBJ2-7
clone_size: -
v_call: TRBV11-2
d_call: -
cdr3_nt: TGTGCCAGCAGCGCCCCGAACGACAGGAGGTACCAGTACTTC
cdr3_aa: CASSAPNDRRYQYF

j_call: TRBJ2-5
clone_size: once
v_call: TRBV6-6
d_call: -
cdr3_nt: TGTGCCAGCAGGGGAGTGGGTTTCCTAGAGACCCAGTACTTC
cdr3_aa: CASRGVGFLETQYF

j_call: TRBJ1-6
clone_size: -
v_call: TRBV5-6
d_call: TRBD1
cdr3_nt: TGTGCCAGCAGCTCCGGGACAGGGGGCTTTAATTCACCCCTCCACTTT
cdr3_aa: CASSSGTGGFNSPLHF

j_call: TRBJ1-2
clone_size: -
v_call: TRBV6-5
d_call: -
cdr3_nt: TGTGCCAGCAGGCCACCGTCTGATAGCTATGGCTACACCTTC
cdr3_aa: CASRPPSDSYGYTF

j_call: TRBJ2-7
clone_size: -
v_call: TRBV6-2/TRBV6-3
d_call: TRBD1
cdr3_nt: TGTGCCAGCAGTTACCCTCGGGACAGCTACTCCTACGAGCAGTACTTC
cdr3_aa: CASSYPRDSYSYEQYF

j_call: TRBJ1-1
clone_size: -
v_call: TRBV5-1
d_call: TRBD1
cdr3_nt: TGCGCCAGCAGCTCCCGAACAGGGGGTAACACTGAAGCTTTCTTT
cdr3_aa: CASSSRTGGNTEAFF

j_call: TRBJ2-1
clone_size: -
v_call: TRBV27
d_call: -
cdr3_nt: TGTGCCAGCAGTTTATCGGGGGCCAGGGTCGTAAGGAATGAGCAGTTCTTC
cdr3_aa: CASSLSGARVVRNEQFF

j_call: TRBJ1-1
clone_size: -
v_call: TRBV7-6
d_call: -
cdr3_nt: TGTGCCAGCAGCCAAACTCGGGACACCCAGTCGAACACTGAAGCTTTCTTT
cdr3_aa: CASSQTRDTQSNTEAFF

j_call: TRBJ1-1
clone_size: -
v_call: TRBV5-1
d_call: -
cdr3_nt: TGCGCCAGCAGCTTGGACCAGGGGCCGAACACTGAAGCTTTCTTT
cdr3_aa: CASSLDQGPNTEAFF

j_call: TRBJ1-6
clone_size: -
v_call: TRBV28
d_call: TRBD1
cdr3_nt: TGTGCCAGCACTACCCCTAGACAGGGAGGTAATTCACCCCTCCACTTT
cdr3_aa: CASTTPRQGGNSPLHF

j_call: TRBJ1-3
clone_size: once
v_call: TRBV19
d_call: -
cdr3_nt: TGTGCCAGTGAGGACCCGGGAAGTAGAAACACCATATATTTT
cdr3_aa: CASEDPGSRNTIYF

j_call: TRBJ2-7
clone_size: -
v_call: TRBV10-2
d_call: -
cdr3_nt: TGCGCCAGCACCTTAGACAATACCTACGAGCAGTACTTC
cdr3_aa: CASTLDNTYEQYF

j_call: TRBJ2-3
clone_size: -
v_call: TRBV6-4
d_call: TRBD1
cdr3_nt: TGTGCCAGCAGTGATTCCGGACAGGGCACAGATACGCAGTATTTT
cdr3_aa: CASSDSGQGTDTQYF

j_call: TRBJ2-1
clone_size: -
v_call: TRBV4-2
d_call: TRBD1
cdr3_nt: TGTGCCAGCAGCCAGGGACAGCCATCCTACAATGAGCAGTTCTTC
cdr3_aa: CASSQGQPSYNEQFF

j_call: TRBJ2-3
clone_size: -
v_call: TRBV11-3
d_call: -
cdr3_nt: TGTGCCAGCAGCTTAGGGCCGGCGGGGAGCACAGATACGCAGTATTTT
cdr3_aa: CASSLGPAGSTDTQYF

j_call: TRBJ2-5
clone_size: -
v_call: TRBV6-6
d_call: -
cdr3_nt: TGTGCCAGCAGTTACTCGCTACGGGGTGAGGGAGAGACCCAGTACTTC
cdr3_aa: CASSYSLRGEGETQYF

j_call: TRBJ2-7
clone_size: -
v_call: TRBV19
d_call: -
cdr3_nt: TGTGCCAGTAGTGTCGGGGAAGGGAAGACCTACGAGCAGTACTTC
cdr3_aa: CASSVGEGKTYEQYF

j_call: TRBJ1-2
clone_size: -
v_call: TRBV28
d_call: -
cdr3_nt: TGTGCCAGCAGTCTCCAGGGAGGCATGGTCTATGGCTACACCTTC
cdr3_aa: CASSLQGGMVYGYTF

j_call: TRBJ1-1
clone_size: -
v_call: TRBV15
d_call: -
cdr3_nt: TGTGCCACCAGCAGTGGGGTCCGGGGATCTTTCTTT
cdr3_aa: CATSSGVRGSFF

j_call: TRBJ1-5
clone_size: -
v_call: TRBV6-4
d_call: -
cdr3_nt: TGTGCCAGCATCAGGGGTGGGTCGAATCAGCCCCAGCATTTT
cdr3_aa: CASIRGGSNQPQHF

j_call: TRBJ1-6
clone_size: once
v_call: TRBV30
d_call: TRBD1
cdr3_nt: TGTGCCTGGAGTGTACAGGACAGGGGGCATTCACCCCTCCACTTT
cdr3_aa: CAWSVQDRGHSPLHF

j_call: TRBJ1-1
clone_size: few
v_call: TRBV9
d_call: -
cdr3_nt: TGTGCCAGCACCGTGGAGGACGGGTTCACTGAAGCTTTCTTT
cdr3_aa: CASTVEDGFTEAFF

j_call: TRBJ2-3
clone_size: -
v_call: TRBV5-5
d_call: TRBD2
cdr3_nt: TGTGCCAGCAGCTTGGCCCCGGGACTAGCGGGGCGGAGCACAGATACGCAGTATTTT
cdr3_aa: CASSLAPGLAGRSTDTQYF

j_call: TRBJ2-2
clone_size: -
v_call: TRBV5-1
d_call: -
cdr3_nt: TGCGCCAGCAGGACAGGAAACGGGGAGCTGTTTTTT
cdr3_aa: CASRTGNGELFF

j_call: TRBJ2-3
clone_size: -
v_call: TRBV7-9
d_call: TRBD2
cdr3_nt: TGTGCCAGCAGCTTTCTAGCGGGGGGGCCAACAGATACGCAGTATTTT
cdr3_aa: CASSFLAGGPTDTQYF

j_call: TRBJ2-3
clone_size: -
v_call: TRBV3-1/TRBV3-2
d_call: TRBD2
cdr3_nt: TGTGCCAGCAGCCGGGGACTAGCGGGGGGCTCAAGCACAGATACGCAGTATTTT
cdr3_aa: CASSRGLAGGSSTDTQYF

j_call: TRBJ2-7
clone_size: -
v_call: TRBV12-5
d_call: -
cdr3_nt: TGTGCTAGTGGTTTGGACGGGGGTCTGTACGAGCAGTACTTC
cdr3_aa: CASGLDGGLYEQYF

j_call: TRBJ1-1
clone_size: -
v_call: TRBV19
d_call: -
cdr3_nt: TGTGCCAGTAGTGAGAGTCAGGATTGGGTGAACACTGAAGCTTTCTTT
cdr3_aa: CASSESQDWVNTEAFF

j_call: TRBJ2-7
clone_size: -
v_call: TRBV2
d_call: -
cdr3_nt: TGTGCCAGCAGCAAGGGGAGACAGGCCCCCTACGAGCAGTACTTC
cdr3_aa: CASSKGRQAPYEQYF

j_call: TRBJ1-5
clone_size: -
v_call: TRBV28
d_call: -
cdr3_nt: TGTGCCAGCAGGCTAGCCGCGAAGAGCAATCAGCCCCAGCATTTT
cdr3_aa: CASRLAAKSNQPQHF

j_call: TRBJ1-1
clone_size: -
v_call: TRBV7-9
d_call: -
cdr3_nt: TGTGCCAGCAGCTTAATCAGGGAAGCTTTCTTT
cdr3_aa: CASSLIREAFF

j_call: TRBJ1-2
clone_size: -
v_call: TRBV19
d_call: TRBD1
cdr3_nt: TGTGCCAGTAGTTCGGACAGGGCTAACTATGGCTACACCTTC
cdr3_aa: CASSSDRANYGYTF

j_call: TRBJ2-1
clone_size: -
v_call: TRBV3-1/TRBV3-2
d_call: TRBD2
cdr3_nt: TGTGCCAGCAGCCTTAAAATGACTAGCGGGGGAAATGAGCAGTTCTTC
cdr3_aa: CASSLKMTSGGNEQFF

j_call: TRBJ1-4
clone_size: -
v_call: TRBV7-2
d_call: -
cdr3_nt: TGTGCCAGCAGCAGGGACACGAATGAAAAACTGTTTTTT
cdr3_aa: CASSRDTNEKLFF

j_call: TRBJ2-7
clone_size: -
v_call: TRBV2
d_call: -
cdr3_nt: TGTGCCAGCAGTGACGTTGAGCAGTACTTC
cdr3_aa: CASSDVEQYF

j_call: TRBJ2-7
clone_size: -
v_call: TRBV9
d_call: TRBD1
cdr3_nt: TGTGCCAGCAGCGCGACGACAGGGGGCTTCGAGCAGTACTTC
cdr3_aa: CASSATTGGFEQYF

j_call: TRBJ2-3
clone_size: -
v_call: TRBV19
d_call: -
cdr3_nt: TGTGCCAGTAGTATAGATCAAGATACGCAGTATTTT
cdr3_aa: CASSIDQDTQYF

j_call: TRBJ2-4
clone_size: once
v_call: TRBV4-1
d_call: -
cdr3_nt: TGCGCCAGCAGCCAAGACTTCAGTGGGGGGGCTCTAGCCAAAAACATTCAGTACTTC
cdr3_aa: CASSQDFSGGALAKNIQYF

j_call: TRBJ2-3
clone_size: -
v_call: TRBV21-1
d_call: -
cdr3_nt: TGTGCCAGCAGCAAAGGAGACAGGGAGTTTACAGATACGCAGTATTTT
cdr3_aa: CASSKGDREFTDTQYF

j_call: TRBJ1-1
clone_size: -
v_call: TRBV2
d_call: TRBD1
cdr3_nt: TGTGCCAGCAAAGACAGGGCTGCGAACACTGAAGCTTTCTTT
cdr3_aa: CASKDRAANTEAFF

j_call: TRBJ1-1
clone_size: -
v_call: TRBV12-3/TRBV12-4
d_call: -
cdr3_nt: TGTGCCAGCAGTTTAACGACAGCCACTGGAGCTTTCTTT
cdr3_aa: CASSLTTATGAFF

j_call: TRBJ1-2
clone_size: -
v_call: TRBV4-1
d_call: TRBD1
cdr3_nt: TGCGCCAGCAGCCATGGACAGGGGACTAACTATGGCTACACCTTC
cdr3_aa: CASSHGQGTNYGYTF

j_call: TRBJ1-5
clone_size: -
v_call: TRBV6-5
d_call: TRBD1
cdr3_nt: TGTGCCAGCACTAAGGACAGGGGAGGAAAGCCCCAGCATTTT
cdr3_aa: CASTKDRGGKPQHF

j_call: TRBJ1-1
clone_size: -
v_call: TRBV5-6
d_call: -
cdr3_nt: TGTGCCAGCAGCTTGGTAGGAGGGGCGAGGACTGAAGCTTTCTTT
cdr3_aa: CASSLVGGARTEAFF

j_call: TRBJ2-3
clone_size: -
v_call: TRBV4-3
d_call: -
cdr3_nt: TGCGCCAGCAGCCAAGATGGGACTCCAGATACGCAGTATTTT
cdr3_aa: CASSQDGTPDTQYF

j_call: TRBJ1-2
clone_size: -
v_call: TRBV9
d_call: -
cdr3_nt: TGTGCCAGCAGCCCCGTGGGGGGTCCCAACTATGGCTACACCTTC
cdr3_aa: CASSPVGGPNYGYTF

j_call: TRBJ1-2
clone_size: -
v_call: TRBV11-2
d_call: -
cdr3_nt: TGTGCCAGCAGCCCTCGGGGCTATGGCTACACCTTC
cdr3_aa: CASSPRGYGYTF

j_call: TRBJ2-5
clone_size: -
v_call: TRBV11-3
d_call: -
cdr3_nt: TGTGCCAGCAGCGCTCGTGGCCTCGAGACCCAGTACTTC
cdr3_aa: CASSARGLETQYF

j_call: TRBJ2-7
clone_size: -
v_call: TRBV9
d_call: -
cdr3_nt: TGTGCCAGCAGCGTGGGGGGCTCCTACGAGCAGTACTTC
cdr3_aa: CASSVGGSYEQYF

j_call: TRBJ2-7
clone_size: -
v_call: TRBV5-1
d_call: -
cdr3_nt: TGCGCCAGCAGCCCTTGGGTAGCTGATCGGGGAAACCCCTACGAGCAGTACTTC
cdr3_aa: CASSPWVADRGNPYEQYF

j_call: TRBJ1-2
clone_size: -
v_call: TRBV24-1
d_call: -
cdr3_nt: TGTGCCACCAGTCTCGGGAATAGTGGCTACACCTTC
cdr3_aa: CATSLGNSGYTF

j_call: TRBJ1-4
clone_size: -
v_call: TRBV5-1
d_call: TRBD1
cdr3_nt: TGCGCCAGCAGCCGGGACAGTCATAATGAAAAACTGTTTTTT
cdr3_aa: CASSRDSHNEKLFF

j_call: TRBJ2-2
clone_size: -
v_call: TRBV28
d_call: TRBD1
cdr3_nt: TGTGCCAGCAGTCCGATCACAGGGGGAGTCGGGGAGCTGTTTTTT
cdr3_aa: CASSPITGGVGELFF